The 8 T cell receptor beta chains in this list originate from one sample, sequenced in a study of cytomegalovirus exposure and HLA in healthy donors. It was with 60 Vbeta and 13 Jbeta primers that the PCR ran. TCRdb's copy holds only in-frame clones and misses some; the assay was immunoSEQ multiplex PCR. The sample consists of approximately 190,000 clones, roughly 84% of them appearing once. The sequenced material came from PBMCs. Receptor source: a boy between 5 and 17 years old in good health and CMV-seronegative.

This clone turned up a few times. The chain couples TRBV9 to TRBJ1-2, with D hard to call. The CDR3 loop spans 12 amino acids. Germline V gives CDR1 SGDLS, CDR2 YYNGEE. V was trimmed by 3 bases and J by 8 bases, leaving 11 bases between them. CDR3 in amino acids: CASSATGPGYTF. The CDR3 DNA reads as TGTGCCAGCAGCGCCACCGGTCCCGGCTACACCTTC.

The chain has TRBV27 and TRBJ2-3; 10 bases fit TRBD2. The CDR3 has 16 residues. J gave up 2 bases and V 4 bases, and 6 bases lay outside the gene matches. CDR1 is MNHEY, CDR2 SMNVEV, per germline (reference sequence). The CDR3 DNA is TGTGCCAGCAGTTCTTTTAGCGGGAGGATCACAGATACGCAGTATTTT. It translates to CASSSFSGRITDTQYF.

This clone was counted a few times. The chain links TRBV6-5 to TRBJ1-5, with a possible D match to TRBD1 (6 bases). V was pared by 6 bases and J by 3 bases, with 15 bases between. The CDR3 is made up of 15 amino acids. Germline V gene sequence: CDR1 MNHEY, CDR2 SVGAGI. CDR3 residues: CASSLEGGINQPQHF. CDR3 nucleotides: TGTGCCAGCAGCCTTGAGGGGGGGATCAATCAGCCCCAGCATTTT.

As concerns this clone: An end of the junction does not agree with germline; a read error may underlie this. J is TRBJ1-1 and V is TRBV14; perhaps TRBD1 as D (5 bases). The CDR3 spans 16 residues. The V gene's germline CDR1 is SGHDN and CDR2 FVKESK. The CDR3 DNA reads TGTGCCAGCAGCCAAGTCCCCGGCAGGGTAGGCAATGAAGCTCTCTTT. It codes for CASSQVPGRVGNEALF.

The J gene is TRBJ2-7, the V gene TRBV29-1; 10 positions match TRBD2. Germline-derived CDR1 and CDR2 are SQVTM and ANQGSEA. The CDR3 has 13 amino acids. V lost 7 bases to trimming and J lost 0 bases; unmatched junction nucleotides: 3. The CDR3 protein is CSASGGGSYEQYF. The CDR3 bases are TGCAGCGCTAGCGGGGGAGGCTCCTACGAGCAGTACTTC.

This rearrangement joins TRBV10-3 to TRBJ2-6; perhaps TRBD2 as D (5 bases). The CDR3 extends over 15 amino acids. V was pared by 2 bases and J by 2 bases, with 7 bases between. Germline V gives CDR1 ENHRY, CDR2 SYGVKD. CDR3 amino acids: CAISETGTGANVLTF. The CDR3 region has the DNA TGTGCCATCAGTGAGACCGGGACTGGGGCCAACGTCCTGACTTTC.

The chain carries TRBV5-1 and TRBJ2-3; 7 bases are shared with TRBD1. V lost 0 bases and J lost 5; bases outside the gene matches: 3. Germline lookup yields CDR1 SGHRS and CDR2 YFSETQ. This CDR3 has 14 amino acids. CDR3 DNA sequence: TGCGCCAGCAGCTTGGAAAGGGACAGAGATACGCAGTATTTT. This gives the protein CASSLERDRDTQYF. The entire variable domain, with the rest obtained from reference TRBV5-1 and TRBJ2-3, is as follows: KAGVTQTPRYLIKTRGQQVTLSCSPISGHRSVSWYQQTPGQGLQFLFEYFSETQRNKGNFPGRFSGRQFSNSRSEMNVSTLELGDSALYLCASSLERDRDTQYFGPGTRLTVL.

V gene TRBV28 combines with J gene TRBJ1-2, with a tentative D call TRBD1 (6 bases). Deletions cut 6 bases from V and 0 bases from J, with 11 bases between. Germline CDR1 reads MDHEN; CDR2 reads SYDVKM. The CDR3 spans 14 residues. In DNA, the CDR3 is TGTGCCAGCAGCCGACAGGTAGCTAACTATGGCTACACCTTC. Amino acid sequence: CASSRQVANYGYTF.